Listed below are T cell receptor beta chains from one sample, sequenced in a study of neurological immune-mediated disorders. TCRdb independently ran MiXCR on the 5' RACE reads; one entry per CDR3 protein. The sample yields roughly 100,000 distinct CDR3 sequences, around 3.3% seen once. The source material was PBMCs. These receptors came from a woman between 18 and 29 years old with multiple sclerosis. Both conserved end residues are part of each CDR3. Fields, in order: clone size, D gene, V gene, J gene, CDR3 DNA, CDR3 protein. The D gene is left open where the match is weak. Some rows have no size entry. The others give once, few or many, or a class for an expanded clone.

many	.	TRBV5-1	TRBJ2-1	TGCGCCAGCAGCTTGGCCATCGGGGCCGGGGAGCAGTTCTTC	CASSLAIGAGEQFF
many	.	TRBV7-9	TRBJ2-7	TGTGCCAGCAGCTTAGAGCCGAGGGCCCCCTACGAGCAGTACTTC	CASSLEPRAPYEQYF
many	.	TRBV2	TRBJ2-5	TGTGCCAGCAGAGCCAGTTCAGGGTATAAGGAGACCCAGTACTTC	CASRASSGYKETQYF
many	TRBD1	TRBV5-1	TRBJ1-4	TGCGCCAGCAGATTGGGGACAGGACCCGGGGGAAAACTGTTTTTT	CASRLGTGPGGKLFF
many	.	TRBV20-1	TRBJ1-4	TGCAGTTTCCCGGGGACAACTAATGAAAAACTGTTTTTT	CSFPGTTNEKLFF
many	TRBD2	TRBV20-1	TRBJ2-3	TGCAGTGCTCTGGGGGGAACTAGCGGGAGGAAGGCAGATACGCAGTATTTT	CSALGGTSGRKADTQYF
many	.	TRBV5-5	TRBJ1-4	TGTGCCAGCAGCTTGGAGGGTCTGTCTAATGAAAAACTGTTTTTT	CASSLEGLSNEKLFF
few	.	TRBV12-3/TRBV12-4	TRBJ1-2	TGTGCCAGCAACTCAGGAAAGGCGGCCTATGGCTACACCTTC	CASNSGKAAYGYTF
many	.	TRBV9	TRBJ2-5	TGTGCCAGCAGCGTAGGAGACTCCCCCCAAGAGACCCAGTACTTC	CASSVGDSPQETQYF
few	.	TRBV6-2/TRBV6-3	TRBJ2-1	TGTGCCAGCAGTAAACTAGTTCGTGAGCAGTTCTTC	CASSKLVREQFF
many	TRBD1	TRBV6-1	TRBJ1-5	TGTGCCAGCAGTGAAAGGACAGGTAATCAGCCCCAGCATTTT	CASSERTGNQPQHF
many	.	TRBV20-1	TRBJ2-3	TGCAGTGCTGGAGTGGCCCCGGGACGAGATACGCAGTATTTT	CSAGVAPGRDTQYF
many	.	TRBV14	TRBJ2-7	TGTGCCAGCAGCCAACCTGGACAAAAGGAGGACTTC	CASSQPGQKEDF
many	.	TRBV5-1	TRBJ2-2	TGCGCCAGCAGCTTGGCCTGGGGGCCGAACACCGGGGAGCTGTTTTTT	CASSLAWGPNTGELFF
many	TRBD1	TRBV5-1	TRBJ2-5	TGCGCCAGCAGCTTCGCGACAGGGGGGGAGACCCAGTACTTC	CASSFATGGETQYF
many	.	TRBV5-6	TRBJ1-4	TGTGCCAGCAGCTTTACGCAGGTTGGAGATGAAAAACTGTTTTTT	CASSFTQVGDEKLFF
many	TRBD1	TRBV20-1	TRBJ2-5	TGCAGTGCCATCCCCGGGACAGGGGAGACCCAGTACTTC	CSAIPGTGETQYF
many	.	TRBV5-1	TRBJ2-3	TGCGCCAGCAGCTATAGCGGCACAGATACGCAGTATTTT	CASSYSGTDTQYF
.	.	TRBV6-5	TRBJ2-3	TGTGCCAGCAGTCCCATGGGGAGCACAGATACGCAGTATTTT	CASSPMGSTDTQYF
.	TRBD2	TRBV5-1	TRBJ2-1	TGCGCCAGCAGCGGGGGGGACCAGCACAATGAGCAGTTCTTC	CASSGGDQHNEQFF
many	.	TRBV3-1	TRBJ2-1	TGTGCCAGCAGCCAAGTCACGGCTGGGAATGAGCAGTTCTTC	CASSQVTAGNEQFF
many	.	TRBV15	TRBJ2-5	TGTGCCACCAGCAGAGATCACGGGCAAGAGACCCAGTACTTC	CATSRDHGQETQYF
.	.	TRBV20-1	TRBJ1-3	TGCAGTGCTAGGTCTCCCAGGGCAACTGGAAACACCATATATTTT	CSARSPRATGNTIYF
many	.	TRBV6-2/TRBV6-3	TRBJ1-5	TGTGCCAGCAGTTACGAGTCCGCTCCCCAGCATTTT	CASSYESAPQHF
many	.	TRBV19	TRBJ1-5	TGTGCCAGTAGTATCCGAAGGACCGAGATTAATCAGCCCCAGCATTTT	CASSIRRTEINQPQHF
many	TRBD1	TRBV5-5	TRBJ1-2	TGTGCCAGCAGCTTGGATTACGTCTTAGGACAGGAGAACTATGGCTACACCTTC	CASSLDYVLGQENYGYTF
many	TRBD1	TRBV27	TRBJ1-1	TGTGCCAGCACGTTGACAGGGGGCACTGAAGCTTTCTTT	CASTLTGGTEAFF
many	TRBD2	TRBV6-5	TRBJ2-2	TGTGCCAGCAGTCTGAGCGGGGCGAACACCGGGGAGCTGTTTTTT	CASSLSGANTGELFF
few	TRBD1	TRBV28	TRBJ2-3	TGTGCCAGCAGTACCACAGGGGGCACAGATACGCAGTATTTT	CASSTTGGTDTQYF
many	TRBD1	TRBV4-2	TRBJ1-2	TGTGCCAGCAGCCGGGATCAGACAGGGCTCTATGGCTACACCTTC	CASSRDQTGLYGYTF
many	.	TRBV27	TRBJ1-1	TGTGCCAGCACCGGAGCCGAAGCTTTCTTT	CASTGAEAFF
.	TRBD2	TRBV29-1	TRBJ2-3	TGCAGCGCCTACGGGACTAGCGGGAGTGAAAATACGCAGTATTTT	CSAYGTSGSENTQYF
few	.	TRBV5-1	TRBJ2-7	TGCGCCAGCAGCTTGGAGGGGGTACAGTACTTC	CASSLEGVQYF
many	.	TRBV24-1	TRBJ1-5	TGTGCCACCAGTGATTCAGGGGATCAGCCCCAGCATTTT	CATSDSGDQPQHF
few	.	TRBV5-6	TRBJ2-7	TGTGCCAGCAGTTCGCCGGACAAAGTCTACGAGCAGTACTTC	CASSSPDKVYEQYF
once	.	TRBV3-1	TRBJ2-1	TGTGCCAGCAGCCAGGCCCCTACTAGGGGAGACGTCAATGAGCAGTTCTTC	CASSQAPTRGDVNEQFF
.	.	TRBV11-2	TRBJ1-4	TGTGCCAGCAGCTTAGATTGGGGGGGATTACTGTTTTTT	CASSLDWGGLLFF
many	.	TRBV9	TRBJ2-1	TGTGCCAGCAGCGTAGAAATTAGAGGTTACAATGAGCAGTTCTTC	CASSVEIRGYNEQFF
many	.	TRBV21-1	TRBJ2-1	TGTGCCAGCAGCCCCCGGGACAGGGGGCGGGATGAGCAGTTCTTC	CASSPRDRGRDEQFF
few	.	TRBV7-9	TRBJ1-6	TGTGCCAGCAGCCCCATTCCTTCGGACTCACCCCTCAACTTT	CASSPIPSDSPLNF
many	.	TRBV7-2	TRBJ2-5	TGTGCCAGCAGCTTAGACAGACAAGAGACCCAGTACTTC	CASSLDRQETQYF
few	.	TRBV5-1	TRBJ2-7	TGCGCCAGCAGCCAGAAAACAGGCTACGAGCAGTACTTC	CASSQKTGYEQYF